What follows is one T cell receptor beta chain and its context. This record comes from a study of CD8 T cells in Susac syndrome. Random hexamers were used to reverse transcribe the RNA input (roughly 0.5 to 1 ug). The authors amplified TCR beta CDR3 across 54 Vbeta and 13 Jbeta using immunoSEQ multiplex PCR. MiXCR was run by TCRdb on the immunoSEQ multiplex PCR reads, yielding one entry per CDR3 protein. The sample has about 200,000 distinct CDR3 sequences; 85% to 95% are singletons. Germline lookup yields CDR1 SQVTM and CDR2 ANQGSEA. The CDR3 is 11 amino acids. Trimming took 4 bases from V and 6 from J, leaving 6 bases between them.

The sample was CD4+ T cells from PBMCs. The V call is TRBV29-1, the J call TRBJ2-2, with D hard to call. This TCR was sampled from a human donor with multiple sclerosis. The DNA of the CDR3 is TGCAGCGTTGGGGATCCCGGGGAGCTGTTTTTT. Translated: CSVGDPGELFF.